One sample yielded the 11 T cell receptor beta chains listed below, sequenced in a study of identical twins. TCRdb itself ran the 5' RACE reads through MiXCR, one entry per CDR3 protein. Among about 790,000 distinct CDR3 sequences listed, roughly 18% were seen once. The sample was also reused in another study, on T cells expressing NK-cell markers.

The sample comprised PBMCs. These receptors all come from a woman between 18 and 29 years old in good health.

CDR3 nucleotide sequence: TGCAGCGTTGAGTTTCGCGGGGGCTACAATGAGCAGTTCTTC. Protein: CSVEFRGGYNEQFF. The V call is TRBV29-1, the J call TRBJ2-1, with 7 bases identical to TRBD2. In germline, CDR1 is SQVTM, CDR2 ANQGSEA. This CDR3 spans 14 amino acids. V lost 3 bases and J lost 3; bases outside the gene matches: 5.

This clonotype showed up just a few times. The chain employs TRBV7-2 and TRBJ2-1, with 8 bases lining up with TRBD2. V lost 3 bases and J lost 8; bases outside the gene matches: 12. Germline CDR1 reads SGHTA; CDR2 reads FQGNSA. The CDR3 is made up of 16 amino acids. The CDR3 spells CASSLALGGGMDEQFF. In nucleotides, the CDR3 is TGTGCCAGCAGCTTGGCTCTTGGCGGGGGGATGGATGAGCAGTTCTTC.

V and J are TRBV7-2 and TRBJ2-3; TRBD2 matches at 11 bases. The germline gives CDR1 SGHTA, CDR2 FQGNSA. V was pared by 2 bases and J by 5 bases, with 6 bases of the junction left unmatched. CDR3 size: 16 residues. In DNA, the CDR3 is TGTGCCAGCAGCTTACTCTTCGGGACTAGCGGAGATACGCAGTATTTT. This gives the protein CASSLLFGTSGDTQYF. Full variable domain (rest looked up from reference TRBV7-2 and TRBJ2-3): GAGVSQSPSNKVTEKGKDVELRCDPISGHTALYWYRQSLGQGLEFLIYFQGNSAPDKSGLPSDRFSAERTGGSVSTLTIQRTQQEDSAVYLCASSLLFGTSGDTQYFGPGTRLTVL.

This clonotype was found a few times. The chain is built from TRBV5-1 and TRBJ2-1, with 7 bases aligning to TRBD2. V dropped 4 bases and J dropped 0; count of bases not matched to a gene: 7. Germline V CDR1 and CDR2: SGHRS, YFSETQ. The CDR3 runs to 16 residues. CDR3 in amino acids: CASSLGTGGSYNEQFF. CDR3 sequence (DNA): TGCGCCAGCAGCCTGGGCACGGGGGGCTCCTACAATGAGCAGTTCTTC.

The chain carries TRBV20-1 and TRBJ1-1, with no clear D. In germline, CDR1 is DFQATT, CDR2 SNEGSKA (reference sequence). V gave up 6 bases and J gave up 4 bases, with 12 bases separating them. The CDR3 contains 12 residues. CDR3 sequence: CSATRGGTEAFF. Here the CDR3 DNA reads TGCAGTGCCACGAGAGGAGGCACTGAAGCTTTCTTT.

This clonotype has at least ten counts. V is TRBV20-1 and J is TRBJ1-2, with D possibly being TRBD1 (5 bases). V lost 5 bases, J lost 8 bases, and 27 bases lay in between. Germline V gene sequence: CDR1 DFQATT, CDR2 SNEGSKA (reference sequence). The CDR3 has 16 residues. The chain's CDR3 is CSAPSTMAGLGKGYTF. CDR3 bases: TGCAGTGCTCCCTCCACCATGGCAGGGTTAGGAAAAGGCTACACCTTC.

This chain links TRBV5-1 with TRBJ2-3, with a weak D call TRBD2 (5 bases). The CDR3 totals 15 residues. Germline assignment: CDR1 SGHRS and CDR2 YFSETQ. V dropped 0 bases and J dropped 0 bases, with 8 bases sitting between them. The CDR3 DNA reads as TGCGCCAGCAGCTTGGCGCCTAGCAGCACAGATACGCAGTATTTT. Its protein is CASSLAPSSTDTQYF.

The table lists this clonotype with a few counts. V and J are TRBV12-3 or TRBV12-4 and TRBJ1-2; 11 bases fit TRBD1. The CDR3 runs 13 residues. V lost 3 bases to trimming and J lost 11 bases; unmatched junction nucleotides: 5. CDR3 in DNA: TGTGCCAGCAGTTTCGGGACAGGGGGGCTGTACACCTTC. Translated, it gives CASSFGTGGLYTF.

V usage is TRBV6-1 and J usage is TRBJ2-4; the match to TRBD1 covers 8 bases. CDR1 and CDR2 from the germline V gene are MNHNS and SASEGT. V lost 6 bases and J lost 6; bases outside the gene matches: 4. The CDR3 runs to 13 residues. Here the CDR3 reads CASRGQGRNIQYF. The CDR3 bases are TGTGCCAGCAGAGGACAGGGAAGAAACATTCAGTACTTC.

This clonotype appeared a few times. This rearrangement joins TRBV7-9 to TRBJ1-3; 11 positions match TRBD1. V was pared by 5 bases and J by 3 bases, with 6 bases of the junction left unmatched. Germline-derived CDR1 and CDR2 are SEHNR and FQNEAQ (reference sequence). This CDR3 is built from 16 residues. CDR3 region: CASSPGQGARGNTIYF. CDR3 bases: TGTGCCAGCAGCCCTGGACAGGGGGCGCGTGGAAACACCATATATTTT.

The chain combines TRBV7-2 with TRBJ2-1, with D possibly TRBD2 on 5 matching bases. The germline V gene has CDR1 SGHTA and CDR2 FQGNSA. V gave up 5 bases and J gave up 15 bases, with 17 bases separating them. The CDR3 loop spans 12 amino acids. The CDR3 loop is CASSPSRRTRFF. CDR3 nucleotides: TGTGCCAGCAGCCCGTCCCGCCGGACTCGGTTCTTC.